The 8 T cell receptor beta chains presented below share a single source sample, sequenced in a study of blood T cell repertoires in COVID-19. The protocol was immunoSEQ multiplex PCR, while the TCRdb copy is restricted to in-frame clones and leaves out a portion. The data contain more than 150,000 clones, over 75% of them seen just once; the ten biggest clones take up 15%. The specimen was peripheral blood. These TCRs come from a woman aged 40 to 50 with acute or convalescent COVID-19.

V usage is TRBV5-6 and J usage is TRBJ2-7, with D maybe TRBD1 (5 bases). Germline CDR1 reads SGHDT; CDR2 reads YYEEEE. The CDR3 runs 14 residues. V was pared by 3 bases and J by 7 bases, with 17 bases between. CDR3 in amino acids: CASSWGTPTREQYF. The CDR3 DNA sequence: TGTGCCAGCAGCTGGGGCACTCCTACGAGGGAGCAGTACTTC.

The rearrangement uses TRBV4-2 and TRBJ1-2; no clear D. Deletions cut 0 bases from V and 7 bases from J, with 6 bases between. This CDR3 comprises 12 residues. Germline V gene sequence: CDR1 LGHNA, CDR2 YNFKEQ. In DNA, the CDR3 is TGTGCCAGCAGCCAAGAGCAGTCTGGCTACACCTTC. This translates into CASSQEQSGYTF.

V usage is TRBV6-5 and J usage is TRBJ2-1, with 11 nucleotides matching TRBD2. The CDR3 sequence is 14 residues long. With V trimmed by 6 bases and J by 9 bases, 7 bases remained unmatched. CDR1 MNHEY and CDR2 SVGAGI come from the germline V gene. The CDR3 bases are TGTGCCAGCAGCGATACTAGCGGGGGTGGTGAGCAGTTCTTC. This sequence encodes CASSDTSGGGEQFF.

The chain links TRBV9 to TRBJ2-1; 7 bases match TRBD2. Germline V CDR1 and CDR2: SGDLS, YYNGEE. CDR3 size: 16 residues. V shed 4 bases, J shed 0 bases, and the junction held 7 bases outside the gene matches. In DNA, the CDR3 is TGTGCCAGCAGCCAGATAGCGGGTAGCTCCTACAATGAGCAGTTCTTC. Protein sequence: CASSQIAGSSYNEQFF.

This sequence joins TRBV3-1 (or the pseudogene TRBV3-2) and TRBJ2-1; 8 bases line up with TRBD2. Per germline, CDR1 LGHDT and CDR2 YNNKEL (reference sequence). J lost 7 bases, V lost 5 bases, and 13 bases had no gene match. The CDR3 loop spans 16 amino acids. The chain's CDR3 is CASSYLGSGRINEQFF. CDR3 nucleotides: TGTGCCAGCAGCTACCTGGGGAGCGGGAGAATTAATGAGCAGTTCTTC.

The rearrangement links TRBV24-1 to TRBJ2-3; TRBD1 agrees at 7 bases. The V gene's germline CDR1 is KGHDR and CDR2 SFDVKD. The CDR3 spans 15 residues. V trimming: 2 bases; J trimming: 2 bases; junction bases outside the gene matches: 3. The CDR3 nucleotides are TGTGCCACCAGTGATTCAGGGGGAATCACAGATACGCAGTATTTT. Translating gives CATSDSGGITDTQYF.

V and J are TRBV21-1 and TRBJ1-1; the table's D call TRBD1 went unverified against the DNA. TRBV21-1 is classified as a pseudogene. This CDR3 contains 15 residues. CDR3 coding DNA: TGTGCCAGCAGCAATGACAGGGGGCGCGCCACTGAAGCTTTCTTT. Translated, it gives CASSNDRGRATEAFF.

The V gene is TRBV5-1, the J gene TRBJ1-1, with D perhaps matching TRBD1 (6 bases). Germline-derived CDR1 and CDR2 are SGHRS and YFSETQ. V shed 4 bases and J shed 1 base, with 11 bases lying between them. CDR3 length: 14 residues. The CDR3 nucleotides read TGCGCCAGCAGCGCCTCGGGACAGAACACTGAAGCTTTCTTT. Translated, it gives CASSASGQNTEAFF.